The present TCR beta chain was sequenced within a study of T cell repertoires in cytomegalovirus infection. Study in general: Both CMV infection and a matching HLA type were indicated by public TCR beta signatures.

TCRdb re-derived calls from the reads in MiXCR, one entry per CDR3 protein. Found here are around 530,000 distinct CDR3 sequences, 15% to 20% of them singletons; the top ten hold 20% to 30%. Trimming removed 5 bases from V and 4 bases from J; junction bases left unmatched: 7. The CDR3 runs 14 residues. Germline CDR1 MDHEN, CDR2 SYDVKM. This clonotype was detected ten times or more. What it binds is not known. Points from the study as a whole: The ex vivo response was dominated by HLA-C-restricted CMV-specific TCR beta clonotypes.

The sample taken for sequencing was CD8+ T cells from PBMCs. The chain couples TRBV28 to TRBJ1-2, with 7 bases matching TRBD1. The source is a human donor in good health (CMV status not recorded). Some clones in this sample may be carry-over from other donors' samples. DNA for the CDR3: TGTGCCAGCAGTATGCGGGACAGACCCTATGGCTACACCTTC. Encoded protein: CASSMRDRPYGYTF.